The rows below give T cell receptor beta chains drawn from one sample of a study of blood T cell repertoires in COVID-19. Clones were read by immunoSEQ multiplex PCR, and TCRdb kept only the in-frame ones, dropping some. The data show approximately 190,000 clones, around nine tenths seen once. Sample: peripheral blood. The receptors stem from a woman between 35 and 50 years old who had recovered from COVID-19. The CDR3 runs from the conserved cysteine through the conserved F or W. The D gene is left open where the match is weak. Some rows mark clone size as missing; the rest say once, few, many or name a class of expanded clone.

CDR3nt: TGTGCCAGCAGCAATACTGCGGGAGTCTGGGAGACCCAGTACTTC; CDR3aa: CASSNTAGVWETQYF; j_gene: TRBJ2-5; v_gene: TRBV6-6; abundance: -; d_gene: TRBD2
CDR3nt: TGTGCCATCAGTGAGTCCGGGACAGAAGCTTTCTTT; CDR3aa: CAISESGTEAFF; j_gene: TRBJ1-1; v_gene: TRBV10-3; abundance: -; d_gene: -
CDR3nt: TGTGCCAGCAGCTTAGAATGGGTCCCGGGAGGGGAGCTGTTTTTT; CDR3aa: CASSLEWVPGGELFF; j_gene: TRBJ2-2; v_gene: TRBV7-6; abundance: -; d_gene: -
CDR3nt: TGTGCCAGCAGTACAACACAGGGGGGGATCACAGATACGCAGTATTTT; CDR3aa: CASSTTQGGITDTQYF; j_gene: TRBJ2-3; v_gene: TRBV27; abundance: -; d_gene: -
CDR3nt: TGTGCCAGCAGCCACGACAGGGTGGATGAAAAACTGTTTTTT; CDR3aa: CASSHDRVDEKLFF; j_gene: TRBJ1-4; v_gene: TRBV7-8; abundance: -; d_gene: TRBD1
CDR3nt: TGCGCCAGCAGCCAAGACGGCGGCGAGTTGCCCTCGAACACCATATATTTT; CDR3aa: CASSQDGGELPSNTIYF; j_gene: TRBJ1-3; v_gene: TRBV4-1; abundance: once; d_gene: -
CDR3nt: TGTGCCAGCAGCCAAGAGGGGGCCCTAGGTGGGTATAGCAATCAGCCCCAGCATTTT; CDR3aa: CASSQEGALGGYSNQPQHF; j_gene: TRBJ1-5; v_gene: TRBV4-2; abundance: few; d_gene: -
CDR3nt: TGTGCCAGCAGCTTTTTTCTAAGACAGGGGAACACCGGGGAGCTGTTTTTT; CDR3aa: CASSFFLRQGNTGELFF; j_gene: TRBJ2-2; v_gene: TRBV13; abundance: -; d_gene: TRBD1
CDR3nt: TGTGCCAGCAGCTTAACCGGGACAGGGGTAATGGGGGAGACCCAGTACTTC; CDR3aa: CASSLTGTGVMGETQYF; j_gene: TRBJ2-5; v_gene: TRBV5-6; abundance: -; d_gene: TRBD1
CDR3nt: TGTGCCAGCAGTTCCGGGACAGGGAATCAGCCCCAGCATTTT; CDR3aa: CASSSGTGNQPQHF; j_gene: TRBJ1-5; v_gene: TRBV6-5; abundance: once; d_gene: TRBD1
CDR3nt: TGTGCCTGGAGTGTACGCCGGGACAGGGCTCCAGAGCAGTACTTC; CDR3aa: CAWSVRRDRAPEQYF; j_gene: TRBJ2-7; v_gene: TRBV30; abundance: -; d_gene: TRBD1
CDR3nt: TGTGCCACCAGTGGGACAGGGGACGAGCAGTTCTTC; CDR3aa: CATSGTGDEQFF; j_gene: TRBJ2-1; v_gene: TRBV24-1; abundance: -; d_gene: TRBD1
CDR3nt: TGTGCCAGTAGTCCGGGACAGGGGTTCTACGAGCAGTACTTC; CDR3aa: CASSPGQGFYEQYF; j_gene: TRBJ2-7; v_gene: TRBV19; abundance: -; d_gene: TRBD1
CDR3nt: TGTGCCAGCAGTTACTTACAGGGTTTTAATGAAAAACTGTTTTTT; CDR3aa: CASSYLQGFNEKLFF; j_gene: TRBJ1-4; v_gene: TRBV6-5; abundance: -; d_gene: -
CDR3nt: TGTGCCAGCAGCCAAGATCGACTAGCGGAGTACAATGAGCAGTTCTTC; CDR3aa: CASSQDRLAEYNEQFF; j_gene: TRBJ2-1; v_gene: TRBV4-2; abundance: -; d_gene: TRBD2
CDR3nt: TGTGCCAGCAGCACCCGGGGGGGAGGGAATTCACCCCTCCACTTT; CDR3aa: CASSTRGGGNSPLHF; j_gene: TRBJ1-6; v_gene: TRBV7-9; abundance: few; d_gene: -
CDR3nt: TGTGCCAGCAGTCAACTAGCGGGCGGGGGCGTTAACAATGAGCAGTTCTTC; CDR3aa: CASSQLAGGGVNNEQFF; j_gene: TRBJ2-1; v_gene: TRBV27; abundance: -; d_gene: TRBD2
CDR3nt: TGTGCCAGCAGCGTCGGGACTAGCGGCTTATACGAGCAGTACTTC; CDR3aa: CASSVGTSGLYEQYF; j_gene: TRBJ2-7; v_gene: TRBV7-2; abundance: -; d_gene: TRBD2
CDR3nt: TGCGCCAGCAGCCAAGGACGGCGGGATCAGCCCCAGCATTTT; CDR3aa: CASSQGRRDQPQHF; j_gene: TRBJ1-5; v_gene: TRBV4-1; abundance: -; d_gene: -
CDR3nt: TGTGCCAGCCGCCGCCTAGCGAGCACCGGGGAGCTGTTTTTT; CDR3aa: CASRRLASTGELFF; j_gene: TRBJ2-2; v_gene: TRBV7-2; abundance: -; d_gene: -
CDR3nt: TGTGCCAGTAGTCCCGGGAGCCCTTCCTACGAGCAGTACTTC; CDR3aa: CASSPGSPSYEQYF; j_gene: TRBJ2-7; v_gene: TRBV19; abundance: -; d_gene: -
CDR3nt: TGTGCCAGTACCAAAGACAGGGTGGGTCAGCCCCAGCATTTT; CDR3aa: CASTKDRVGQPQHF; j_gene: TRBJ1-5; v_gene: TRBV19; abundance: -; d_gene: TRBD1
CDR3nt: TGTGCCAGCCCCGTTTGGGGGCTAGCGGTATACGAGCAGTACTTC; CDR3aa: CASPVWGLAVYEQYF; j_gene: TRBJ2-7; v_gene: TRBV11-2; abundance: -; d_gene: -
CDR3nt: TGTGCCAGTATGGGGCGCGGGAGTGGAAATGAGCAGTTCTTC; CDR3aa: CASMGRGSGNEQFF; j_gene: TRBJ2-1; v_gene: TRBV19; abundance: -; d_gene: TRBD2
CDR3nt: TGTGCCAGTAGTATAGTCCGGGGAGATGGCTACACCTTC; CDR3aa: CASSIVRGDGYTF; j_gene: TRBJ1-2; v_gene: TRBV19; abundance: -; d_gene: -
CDR3nt: TGTGCCAGTAGTATATTGGGAGAGCGCGGTGGACGGTCCAGGACTGAAGCTTTCTTT; CDR3aa: CASSILGERGGRSRTEAFF; j_gene: TRBJ1-1; v_gene: TRBV19; abundance: -; d_gene: -
CDR3nt: TGTGCCAGCAGTTACCCAAACACCGGGGAGCTGTTTTTT; CDR3aa: CASSYPNTGELFF; j_gene: TRBJ2-2; v_gene: TRBV6-2/TRBV6-3; abundance: -; d_gene: -
CDR3nt: TGTGCCAGCAGTTCGCGGGAGCGCAATCAGCCCCAGCATTTT; CDR3aa: CASSSRERNQPQHF; j_gene: TRBJ1-5; v_gene: TRBV6-2/TRBV6-3; abundance: -; d_gene: -
CDR3nt: TGTGCCAGCAGCTTACGGGTTAACACTGAAGCTTTCTTT; CDR3aa: CASSLRVNTEAFF; j_gene: TRBJ1-1; v_gene: TRBV14; abundance: -; d_gene: -
CDR3nt: TGCGCCAGCAGCTTACGTCAGGGAGATACGCAGTATTTT; CDR3aa: CASSLRQGDTQYF; j_gene: TRBJ2-3; v_gene: TRBV5-1; abundance: -; d_gene: -
CDR3nt: TGTGCCAGCAGCTTGATTGACAGAAACACTGAAGCTTTCTTT; CDR3aa: CASSLIDRNTEAFF; j_gene: TRBJ1-1; v_gene: TRBV5-6; abundance: -; d_gene: -
CDR3nt: TGTGCCAGCAGTGAGCGACAGGTCTATGGCTACACCTTC; CDR3aa: CASSERQVYGYTF; j_gene: TRBJ1-2; v_gene: TRBV2; abundance: -; d_gene: -